The 17 T cell receptor beta chains reported below all come from one sample, sequenced in a study of CD8 T cells in Susac syndrome. An amount of RNA that ranged from 0.5 to 1 ug was reverse transcribed with random hexamers. MiXCR, applied by TCRdb to the immunoSEQ multiplex PCR reads, yields one record per CDR3 protein. The sample has a few hundred thousand distinct CDR3 sequences; about 91% are singletons. Sequencing was performed on CD4+ T cells from PBMCs. Receptors were obtained from a human donor with multiple sclerosis.

The chain uses TRBV19 and TRBJ2-5; D possibly corresponds to TRBD2 (6 bases). This CDR3 has 13 residues. CDR1 and CDR2 from the germline V gene are LNHDA and SQIVND (reference sequence). Trimming shortened V by 9 bases and J by 5 bases, and 16 bases separated the two germline ends. CDR3 coding DNA: TGTGCCAGCTCCCCGGGGACTGGGGAGACCCAGTACTTC. Translating gives CASSPGTGETQYF.

The chain is built from TRBV2 and TRBJ2-1; TRBD2 might be the D (6 bases). CDR1 is SNHLY and CDR2 is FYNNEI in the germline V gene. The CDR3 contains 15 residues. V was cut by 4 bases and J by 0 bases, with 10 bases left in between. The CDR3 nucleotides are TGTGCCAGCAGTGGAATGGGGGGCTCCTACAATGAGCAGTTCTTC. Its protein is CASSGMGGSYNEQFF. The full variable domain, with the rest looked up from reference TRBV2 and TRBJ2-1, is EPEVTQTPSHQVTQMGQEVILRCVPISNHLYFYWYRQILGQKVEFLVSFYNNEISEKSEIFDDQFSVERPDGSNFTLKIRSTKLEDSAMYFCASSGMGGSYNEQFFGPGTRLTVL.

V and J are TRBV7-3 and TRBJ2-6; D is possibly TRBD2 (6 bases). The CDR3 is 18 amino acids. Trimming shortened V by 6 bases and J by 0 bases, and 18 bases separated the two germline ends. CDR1 and CDR2 (germline): SGHTA, FQGTGA. CDR3 sequence reads: CASRSVSGPSSGANVLTF. Written as DNA, the CDR3 is TGTGCCAGCAGGTCGGTCAGCGGGCCAAGCTCTGGGGCCAACGTCCTGACTTTC.

The chain is built from TRBV20-1 and TRBJ2-5, with 8 bases matching TRBD2. The germline V gene has CDR1 DFQATT and CDR2 SNEGSKA (reference sequence). The CDR3 consists of 15 residues. The CDR3 DNA sequence: TGCAGCCCGCAAAACCCACTAGCGGAGCAAGAGACCCAGTACTTC. Its translation is CSPQNPLAEQETQYF.

This chain links TRBV10-3 with TRBJ2-1; 7 bases map to TRBD2. The germline gives CDR1 ENHRY, CDR2 SYGVKD. After removal of 4 bases from V and 2 bases from J, the junction contained 8 bases not matched to a gene. The CDR3 contains 16 residues. The CDR3 DNA is TGTGCCATCAGTGGGACTAGAGGACGAACCTACAATGAGCAGTTCTTC. Amino acids: CAISGTRGRTYNEQFF.

The rearrangement links TRBV30 to TRBJ2-5, with 7 bases aligning to TRBD2. The V segment lost 0 bases and the J segment 4 bases; nucleotides outside the gene matches: 8. The germline gives CDR1 GTSNPN, CDR2 SVGIG (reference sequence). The CDR3 is made up of 15 amino acids. The CDR3 nucleotides are TGTGCCTGGAGTGTTGCAGCGGGGCAGGGAGAGACCCAGTACTTC. This sequence encodes CAWSVAAGQGETQYF.

This clonotype was detected only once. The rearrangement joins TRBV18 to TRBJ2-1, with no clear D. V gave up 0 bases and J gave up 4 bases, with 13 bases separating them. In germline, CDR1 is KGHSH, CDR2 LQKENI. CDR3 length: 16 residues. The chain's CDR3 is CASSPPFRGPYNEQFF. The CDR3 region has the DNA TGTGCCAGCTCACCACCATTTAGAGGACCTTACAATGAGCAGTTCTTC.

The chain joins TRBV5-1 to TRBJ2-3, with TRBD2 matching 8 bases. J gave up 6 bases and V 0 bases, and 6 bases lay outside the gene matches. This CDR3 has 15 amino acids. Germline loops: CDR1 SGHRS, CDR2 YFSETQ. Here the CDR3 reads CASSLVAGSGDTQYF. The CDR3 nucleotides read TGCGCCAGCAGCTTGGTAGCGGGAAGCGGTGATACGCAGTATTTT.

CDR3 DNA sequence: TGTGCCAGCAGCCGAGACGGTGAGCAGTTCTTC. Translated: CASSRDGEQFF. V usage is TRBV5-5 and J usage is TRBJ2-1; D not resolved. Germline V gene data show CDR1 as SGHKS and CDR2 as YYEKEE (reference sequence). The ends were cut back, 4 bases at V and 9 bases at J, with 8 bases in the middle. The CDR3 has 11 amino acids.

The V gene is TRBV29-1, the J gene TRBJ1-3; tentative D call: TRBD1 (5 bases). CDR3 size: 16 residues. The germline V gene has CDR1 SQVTM and CDR2 ANQGSEA. The V gene lost 7 bases and the J gene lost 0 bases, with 19 bases spanning the gap. CDR3 loop: CSGRGRQPSSGNTIYF. The CDR3 DNA reads TGCAGCGGGAGGGGACGGCAGCCGAGCTCTGGAAACACCATATATTTT.

The rearrangement joins TRBV18 to TRBJ2-1; 11 nucleotides match TRBD2. V was pared by 2 bases and J by 2 bases, with 2 bases of the junction left unmatched. CDR3 size: 16 residues. The germline CDR1 and CDR2 sequences are KGHSH and LQKENI. For the CDR3, the DNA is TGTGCCAGCTCACCAACTAGCGGGGGCCCCTACAATGAGCAGTTCTTC. This codes for CASSPTSGGPYNEQFF.

Turning to this clonotype: The CDR3 carries no conserved terminal phenylalanine or tryptophan, so it likely arises from a read error. V is TRBV24-1 and J is TRBJ1-2; D is possibly TRBD1 (6 bases). This CDR3 comprises 12 residues. The V gene lost 11 bases and the J gene lost 4 bases, with 13 bases spanning the gap. CDR1 KGHDR and CDR2 SFDVKD come from the germline V gene. CDR3 amino acids: CAISPGAYGYTL. CDR3 in DNA: TGTGCCATCTCCCCAGGGGCCTATGGCTACACCCTC.

This clonotype was seen only once. This chain connects TRBV18 to TRBJ2-7; D not certain. The germline V gene encodes CDR1 KGHSH and CDR2 LQKENI. Trimming shortened V by 6 bases and J by 2 bases, and 11 bases separated the two germline ends. There are 13 residues in the CDR3. DNA for the CDR3: TGTGCCAGCTCCTTTGGGCCGACCTACGAGCAGTACTTC. This encodes CASSFGPTYEQYF.

The chain couples TRBV24-1 to TRBJ2-5; D gene uncertain. V was pared by 3 bases and J by 4 bases, with 8 bases between. CDR1 and CDR2 (germline): KGHDR, SFDVKD. The CDR3 spans 13 residues. CDR3 loop: CATSDGGRETQYF. The CDR3 DNA follows: TGTGCCACCAGTGATGGTGGGCGAGAGACCCAGTACTTC.

This clonotype is a singleton in its sample. The chain joins TRBV7-2 to TRBJ1-5, with D maybe TRBD1 (6 bases). Trimming pared 5 bases from V and 9 bases from J, leaving 20 bases between. The CDR3 runs 15 residues. Germline CDR1 SGHTA, CDR2 FQGNSA. The CDR3 sequence: CASSPTTGRVGPQHF. The CDR3 DNA reads TGTGCCAGCAGCCCCACCACAGGGCGCGTTGGGCCCCAGCATTTT.

The rearrangement joins TRBV10-3 to TRBJ2-4; TRBD2 might be the D (5 bases). The CDR3 extends over 19 amino acids. Trimming removed 1 base at V and 9 bases at J, with 28 bases between. The germline V gene has CDR1 ENHRY and CDR2 SYGVKD. Here the CDR3 reads CAISEFPLYEGSARAIQYF. DNA of the CDR3: TGTGCCATCAGTGAGTTTCCCCTTTATGAGGGCTCAGCCAGAGCCATTCAGTACTTC.

This clonotype was recorded only once. The chain carries TRBV11-2 and TRBJ1-2, with D perhaps TRBD1 (5 bases). Trimming shortened V by 2 bases and J by 8 bases, and 15 bases separated the two germline ends. The length of the CDR3 is 14 residues. Germline-derived CDR1 and CDR2 are SGHAT and FQNNGV. This CDR3 is CASSLLPQGYGYTF. The CDR3 nucleotides read TGTGCCAGCAGCTTACTCCCCCAGGGATACGGCTACACCTTC. Drawing the rest from reference TRBV11-2 and TRBJ1-2, the complete variable domain is EAGVAQSPRYKIIEKRQSVAFWCNPISGHATLYWYQQILGQGPKLLIQFQNNGVVDDSQLPKDRFSAERLKGVDSTLKIQPAKLEDSAVYLCASSLLPQGYGYTFGSGTRLTVV.